The 20 T cell receptor beta chains below were found in one sample sequenced in a study of blood T cell repertoires in COVID-19. Some clones are missing from TCRdb's copy, which holds only in-frame ones; the method was immunoSEQ multiplex PCR. The table includes approximately 310,000 clones, around 87% detected once. Material for sequencing was peripheral blood. These receptors were obtained from a woman in her forties or fifties who had recovered from COVID-19.

There are a few counts of this clone. The chain recombines TRBV5-6 with TRBJ2-7; weak D call: TRBD1 (6 bases). Trimming pared 2 bases from V and 1 base from J, leaving 13 bases between. Germline loops: CDR1 SGHDT, CDR2 YYEEEE. This CDR3 has 15 residues. The CDR3 DNA sequence: TGTGCCAGCAGCTTACTAGGACAGATGTCCTACGAGCAGTACTTC. Protein sequence: CASSLLGQMSYEQYF.

The chain combines TRBV7-9 with TRBJ2-2, with 12 positions matching TRBD2. Looked up from germline, CDR1 is SEHNR and CDR2 is FQNEAQ (reference sequence). The CDR3 has 16 residues. The V gene end was trimmed by 4 bases and the J gene end by 1 base; junction bases not matched to a gene: 1. The CDR3 DNA is TGTGCCAGCAGCTCTAGCGGGAGGGAGAACACCGGGGAGCTGTTTTTT. It yields the protein CASSSSGRENTGELFF.

The genes are TRBV6-6 and TRBJ2-3; 10 nucleotides match TRBD2. V shed 7 bases, J shed 1 base, and the junction held 8 bases outside the gene matches. This CDR3 is 16 amino acids long. Looked up from germline, CDR1 is MNHNY and CDR2 is SVGAGI (reference sequence). CDR3 nucleotide sequence: TGTGCCAGCATTTTCGGACTAGCGGACCGCACAGATACGCAGTATTTT. Protein sequence: CASIFGLADRTDTQYF.

This clone has a single count. The chain combines TRBV9 with TRBJ2-5, with 11 bases lining up with TRBD2. In germline, CDR1 is SGDLS, CDR2 YYNGEE. The CDR3 length is 15 residues. Trimming at V came to 1 base and at J to 4 bases, leaving 3 bases not matched to a gene. The CDR3 here is CASSVRTSGRETQYF. The CDR3 nucleotides read TGTGCCAGCAGCGTAAGAACTAGCGGGAGAGAGACCCAGTACTTC.

The genes are TRBV11-2 and TRBJ2-7, with D possibly being TRBD2 (6 bases). The CDR3 has 13 amino acids. Germline CDR1 SGHAT, CDR2 FQNNGV. The germline V and J ends were trimmed by 5 bases and 6 bases, with 14 bases remaining between them. The CDR3 sequence: CASSPGLPTEQYF. The CDR3 DNA reads as TGTGCCAGCAGCCCGGGACTTCCCACCGAGCAGTACTTC.

The gene calls are TRBV4-2 and TRBJ2-3; D ambiguous. Germline CDR1 LGHNA, CDR2 YNFKEQ. CDR3 length: 14 residues. The V end lost 4 bases, the J end lost 2 bases, and 10 bases lay between the germline ends. DNA of the CDR3: TGTGCCAGCAGCCTCCAGGTGTACACAGATACGCAGTATTTT. Translated, it gives CASSLQVYTDTQYF.

The rearrangement uses TRBV11-2 and TRBJ2-5; D is undetermined. The J call may not be correct, given that the DNA end is closer to TRBJ2-7. Germline CDR1 is SGHAT and CDR2 is FQNNGV. The CDR3 runs to 14 residues. CDR3 region: CASSFVGRPYEQYF. The CDR3 region has the DNA TGTGCCAGCAGCTTCGTGGGCCGACCCTACGAGCAGTACTTC.

A single count supports this clone. The chain employs TRBV24-1 and TRBJ2-6, with no clear D. Germline V lookup: CDR1 KGHDR, CDR2 SFDVKD. The CDR3 covers 14 residues. V was clipped by 7 bases and J by 1 base, with 7 bases between them. CDR3 loop: CATRSSSGANVLTF. CDR3 nucleotides: TGTGCCACCAGGTCCTCGTCTGGGGCCAACGTCCTGACTTTC.

The chain employs TRBV6-5 and TRBJ2-5, with 7 nucleotides matching TRBD1. CDR3 length equals 15 residues. V shed 5 bases and J 5 bases; nucleotides not matched to a gene: 11. Germline V gene data show CDR1 as MNHEY and CDR2 as SVGAGI. CDR3 loop: CASSRVNTGVETQYF. The CDR3 DNA reads as TGTGCCAGCAGTCGCGTTAATACAGGGGTGGAGACCCAGTACTTC.

This clone was detected a few times. V usage is TRBV9 and J usage is TRBJ1-1; D might be TRBD1 (5 bases). This CDR3 comprises 13 residues. Between the trimmed V and J ends, which lost 3 bases and 4 bases, there was a span of 10 bases. CDR1 and CDR2 (germline): SGDLS, YYNGEE. CDR3 residues: CASSARDGTEAFF. CDR3 in DNA: TGTGCCAGCAGCGCCAGGGATGGCACTGAAGCTTTCTTT.

The chain recombines TRBV4-3 with TRBJ1-4; 7 bases are shared with TRBD1. The V gene's germline CDR1 is LGHNA and CDR2 YSLEER. The CDR3 covers 14 residues. With V trimmed by 1 base and J by 7 bases, 3 bases remained unmatched. The CDR3 DNA reads TGCGCCAGCAGCCAAGGGACAGGTAGTGAAAAACTGTTTTTT. This translates into CASSQGTGSEKLFF.

The chain uses TRBV10-3 and TRBJ1-5; D is undetermined. V lost 8 bases and J 0 bases, leaving 8 bases between the germline ends. Germline CDR1 reads ENHRY; CDR2 reads SYGVKD. The CDR3 runs to 13 residues. The CDR3 here is CAISRGSNQPQHF. CDR3 DNA: TGTGCCATCTCTCGGGGTAGCAATCAGCCCCAGCATTTT.

The rearrangement links TRBV19 to TRBJ2-3, with 8 bases lining up with TRBD2. V was clipped by 6 bases and J by 4 bases; unmatched bases: 9. Germline V gene lookup returns CDR1 LNHDA and CDR2 SQIVND (reference sequence). The CDR3 is 15 residues long. CDR3 DNA: TGTGCCAGTAGCCCTCGGGGGGGCCCCCCAGATACGCAGTATTTT. It encodes CASSPRGGPPDTQYF.

V gene TRBV4-3 combines with J gene TRBJ2-4; D might be TRBD2 (6 bases). The CDR3 spans 13 residues. CDR1 is LGHNA and CDR2 is YSLEER in the germline V gene. The V and J ends lost 0 bases and 8 bases respectively, with 8 bases between them. CDR3 coding DNA: TGCGCCAGCAGCCAAGAACGGAGGGACATTCAGTACTTC. Its translation: CASSQERRDIQYF.

The chain combines TRBV6-2 or TRBV6-3 with TRBJ2-1; 9 bases are a match to TRBD2. From germline, CDR1 is MNHEY and CDR2 SVGEGT. CDR3 length: 14 amino acids. J was trimmed by 9 bases and V by 0 bases; bases with no gene match: 3. CDR3: CASSYSISGSEQFF. The CDR3 bases are TGTGCCAGCAGTTACTCGATTAGCGGGAGTGAGCAGTTCTTC.

The chain couples TRBV28 to TRBJ1-4; 7 nucleotides align to TRBD1. The ends lost 4 bases at V and 5 bases at J; junction bases unmatched: 7. This CDR3 contains 15 residues. Per germline, CDR1 MDHEN and CDR2 SYDVKM. In DNA, the CDR3 is TGTGCCAGCAGTTCCTCAGGGGGAGTGAATGAAAAACTGTTTTTT. Its translation: CASSSSGGVNEKLFF.

With respect to this clone: The sample has other DNA sequences that encode this CDR3 too. This chain connects TRBV18 to TRBJ2-3, with D possibly matching TRBD1 (5 bases). CDR1 is KGHSH and CDR2 is LQKENI in the germline V gene. The CDR3 totals 12 residues. V was cut by 3 bases and J by 6 bases, with 7 bases left in between. The CDR3 nucleotides are TGTGCCAGCTCACCGCAGGGCGATACGCAGTATTTT. Its translation is CASSPQGDTQYF.

This chain connects TRBV6-4 to TRBJ1-4; 9 bases align to TRBD1. V was pared by 6 bases and J by 0 bases, with 14 bases of the junction left unmatched. The CDR3 is 19 amino acids. Germline V gene sequence: CDR1 MRHNA, CDR2 SNTAGT. DNA for the CDR3: TGTGCCAGCAGATCCCGGGGGGACAGGGACCCTGCAACTAATGAAAAACTGTTTTTT. Translated, it gives CASRSRGDRDPATNEKLFF.

This clone has more than one count but fewer than ten. The rearrangement joins TRBV7-9 to TRBJ1-1; tentative D call: TRBD1 (5 bases). This CDR3 spans 15 amino acids. V lost 5 bases, J lost 3 bases, and 16 bases lay in between. Germline CDR1 is SEHNR and CDR2 is FQNEAQ (reference sequence). The CDR3 spells CASSPGWGEYTEAFF. The DNA for the CDR3 is TGTGCCAGCAGCCCGGGGTGGGGGGAGTACACTGAAGCTTTCTTT.

The chain couples TRBV5-1 to TRBJ2-2, with TRBD2 matching over 11 bases. The length of the CDR3 is 16 residues. CDR1 and CDR2 from the germline V gene are SGHRS and YFSETQ. With 1 base clipped from V and 3 bases from J, the junction kept 2 bases outside the gene matches. DNA of the CDR3: TGCGCCAGCAGCTTGTTACTAGCGGGGGACACCGGGGAGCTGTTTTTT. It encodes CASSLLLAGDTGELFF.